The clone carrying this T cell receptor beta chain has more than one count but fewer than ten. The antigen is undetermined. This sample is part of a study of T-cell memory formation after mild COVID-19. In the study overall: TCR clusters were mostly donor specific. Study observations and caveats: Pre-infection memory contained some responding clones, which suggested that cross-reactive memory had joined.

The V segment lost 5 bases and the J segment 7 bases; nucleotides outside the gene matches: 5. The CDR3 has 14 amino acids. Constant-segment primers served in 5'RACE that generated TCR alpha and TCR beta cDNA libraries bearing sample barcodes and UMIs. TCRdb re-derived calls from the 5' RACE reads in MiXCR, one entry per CDR3 protein. Of 400,000 or so distinct CDR3 sequences listed, around 18% were seen once; the top ten hold around 8.4%. The rearrangement uses TRBV12-3 or TRBV12-4 and TRBJ2-1, with 10 bases aligning to TRBD1. Specimen: PBMCs or a T cell subset sorted from them (not recorded which). This TCR was recovered from an adult woman who had mild COVID-19 (a few samples of this study predate the infection). Cell type and time point are not known. CDR3 sequence: CASSDDRGQNEQFF. CDR3 sequence (DNA): TGTGCCAGCAGTGACGACAGGGGGCAAAATGAGCAGTTCTTC.